Here is one T cell receptor (beta chain) with its context. Only one count was recorded for this clone. Its antigen has not been determined. Base qualities were left out, and no much larger clone turns up one base away. The TCRbeta CDR3 regions were amplified in a multiplexed two-step PCR with Vbeta-specific forward primers and Jbeta-specific reverse primers. TCRbeta libraries were sequenced on an Illumina instrument through the immunoSEQ service. Per the authors' processing: IMGT annotation was used to assign V, D and J genes, and synthetic CDR3 analogues were used to correct counts for multiplex PCR bias. Repertoire clonality was computed in the immunoSEQ Analyzer as one minus normalized Shannon entropy. Clonal expansion was defined by Fisher's exact test with Benjamini-Hochberg false discovery rate control, using two-tailed P<0.01. The table comes from immuneACCESS by way of TCRdb, which keeps in-frame sequences with V and J called. Part of the clones is missing from these tables; in studies checked, under half for an unresolved V gene and the rest for unknown reasons. D and trimming were read from the DNA, whereas the V and J calls and clone size are those reported in that table. This sample has 35,000 to 40,000 clones in its table, and around 90% of those were observed once. The ten largest account for around 0.11% of the sample.

This sample was taken from a study of regulatory dendritic cells for organ transplantation (dated by TCRdb to 2015 to 2018). A note on the overall study: The TCRbeta repertoires of sorted naive and memory CD4+ and CD8+ T cells were sequenced before and after allostimulation with regulatory or mature dendritic cells.

Its CDR3 holds 12 amino acids, cysteine through phenylalanine. The retained sequence is limited to the CDR3, 36 bases, with the frame set at the first base. CDR1 and CDR2 are read off the germline V gene (reference sequence) as SEHNR and FQNEAQ. V was cut back by 4 bases and J by 2 bases, leaving a gap of 6 bases between them. FACS was used to sort CD4+ or CD8+ cells into naive T cells (CD45RA+) and memory T cells (CD45RO+). A couple of healthy control subjects provided the T cells used for TCR sequencing. Sorted T cell subsets that were not stimulated were used as baseline controls for the mixed lymphocyte reactions. The Qiagen DNeasy Blood & Tissue Kit was used to extract genomic DNA. Summary of the overall study and its limitations: Expansion of memory CD8+ clones was induced by allostimulation in both subjects, but more limited expansion appeared to be induced by regulatory dendritic cells than by mature dendritic cells. Repertoires were highly diverse in naive CD4+ and CD8+ T cells, less diverse in memory cells, and most oligoclonal in memory CD8+ cells. The authors pointed out considerable heterogeneity between individuals in the alloreactive memory CD8+ T cell pool, and only a couple of subjects were sequenced. Among the resting subsets, memory CD8+ T cells contained the most alloreactive TCR clonotypes.

The TCR comes from a human donor in good health. The rearrangement combines TRBV7-9 with TRBJ2-7, with the D gene not clear enough to name. Sequencing was done on a sample of naive CD8+ T cells from blood. The intended sense of this specimen's cell subset or site label: CD45RA+ naive T cells. The DNA sequence is as follows: TGTGCCAGCAGCTCGGACCCCTACGAGCAGTACTTC. This translates into CASSSDPYEQYF.